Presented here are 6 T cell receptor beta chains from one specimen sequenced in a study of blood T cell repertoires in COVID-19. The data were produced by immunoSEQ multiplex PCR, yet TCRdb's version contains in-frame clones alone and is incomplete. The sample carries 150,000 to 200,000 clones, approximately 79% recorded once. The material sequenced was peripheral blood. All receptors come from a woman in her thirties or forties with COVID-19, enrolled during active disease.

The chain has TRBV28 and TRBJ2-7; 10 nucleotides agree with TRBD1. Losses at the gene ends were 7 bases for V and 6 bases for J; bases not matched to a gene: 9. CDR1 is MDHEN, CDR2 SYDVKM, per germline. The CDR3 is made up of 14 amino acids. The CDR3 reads CASTWDRGSLEQYF. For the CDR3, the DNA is TGTGCCAGCACATGGGACAGGGGCTCTCTCGAGCAGTACTTC.

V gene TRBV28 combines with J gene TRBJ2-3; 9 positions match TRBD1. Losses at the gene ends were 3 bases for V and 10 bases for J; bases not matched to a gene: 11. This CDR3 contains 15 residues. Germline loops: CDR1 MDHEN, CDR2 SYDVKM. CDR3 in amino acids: CASSLVGTGRESQYF. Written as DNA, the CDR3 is TGTGCCAGCAGTTTGGTCGGGACAGGGAGGGAATCGCAGTATTTT.

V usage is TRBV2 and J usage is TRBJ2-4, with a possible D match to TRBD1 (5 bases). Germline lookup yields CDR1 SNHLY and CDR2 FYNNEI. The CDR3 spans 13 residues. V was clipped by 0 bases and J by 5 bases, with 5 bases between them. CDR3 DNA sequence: TGTGCCAGCAGTGAAGCAGGGGAAAACATTCAGTACTTC. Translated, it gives CASSEAGENIQYF.

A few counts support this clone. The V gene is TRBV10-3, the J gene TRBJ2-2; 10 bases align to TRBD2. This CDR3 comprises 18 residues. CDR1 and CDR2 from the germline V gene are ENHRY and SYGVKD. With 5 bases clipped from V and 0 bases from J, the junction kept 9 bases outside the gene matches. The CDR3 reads CAISRTSGSRANTGELFF. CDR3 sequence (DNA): TGTGCCATCAGTCGGACTAGCGGAAGTCGCGCGAACACCGGGGAGCTGTTTTTT.

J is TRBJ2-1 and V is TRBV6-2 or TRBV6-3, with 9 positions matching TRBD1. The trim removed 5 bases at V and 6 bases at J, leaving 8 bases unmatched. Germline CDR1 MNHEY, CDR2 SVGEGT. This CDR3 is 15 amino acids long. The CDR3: CASSDGTGSFNEQFF. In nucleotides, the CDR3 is TGTGCCAGCAGTGATGGGACAGGGAGTTTCAATGAGCAGTTCTTC.

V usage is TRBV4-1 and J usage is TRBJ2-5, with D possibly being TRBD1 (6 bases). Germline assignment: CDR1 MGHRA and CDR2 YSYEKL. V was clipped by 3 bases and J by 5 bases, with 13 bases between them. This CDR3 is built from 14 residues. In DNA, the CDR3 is TGCGCCAGCAGCCAGTCAGGGGCCTGGGAGACCCAGTACTTC. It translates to CASSQSGAWETQYF.